This entry is about one T cell receptor beta chain. Authors' methods: Reference gene primer amplification in the assay estimated nucleated cell counts. The assay was immunoSEQ multiplex PCR, and TCRdb's table has in-frame clones only and misses some. V and J calls and clone size are given by that table; D and trimming were obtained from the DNA. The data hold about 89,000 clones, with 91% observed a single time. Per germline, CDR1 MNHEY and CDR2 SVGAGI. The trim removed 7 bases at V and 8 bases at J, leaving 3 bases unmatched. The CDR3 is made up of 12 amino acids. The data are from a study of blood T cell repertoires in COVID-19. Study-wide background: Samples taken during acute and convalescent COVID-19 were collected in the United States, Italy and Spain. Sources were T cells, B-cell-depleted T cells, or PBMCs; the material itself was cDNA or gDNA.

Sequenced: peripheral blood. V gene TRBV6-5 combines with J gene TRBJ2-2; 8 nucleotides line up with TRBD1. The clonotype comes from a human donor with active COVID-19. The donor label of this sample is uncertain. The CDR3 DNA follows: TGTGCCAGCATCAACAGGGGGGGGGAGCTGTTTTTT. It specifies CASINRGGELFF.